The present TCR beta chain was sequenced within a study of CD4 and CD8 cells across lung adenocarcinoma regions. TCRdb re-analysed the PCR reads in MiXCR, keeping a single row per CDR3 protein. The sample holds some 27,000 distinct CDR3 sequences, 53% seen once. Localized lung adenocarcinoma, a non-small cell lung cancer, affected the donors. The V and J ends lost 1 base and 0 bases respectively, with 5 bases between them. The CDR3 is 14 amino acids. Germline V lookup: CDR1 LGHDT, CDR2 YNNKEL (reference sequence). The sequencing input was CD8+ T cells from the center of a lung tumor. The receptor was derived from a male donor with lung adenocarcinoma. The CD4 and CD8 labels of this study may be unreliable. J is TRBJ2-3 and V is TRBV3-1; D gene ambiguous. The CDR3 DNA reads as TGTGCCAGCAGCCAAGCTGTGAGCACAGATACGCAGTATTTT. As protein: CASSQAVSTDTQYF.